This T cell receptor beta chain was captured in a study of lymphopenia after photon versus proton radiotherapy. V shed 3 bases and J shed 3 bases, with 12 bases lying between them. Germline-derived CDR1 and CDR2 are SGHDT and YYEEEE. The CDR3 consists of 15 residues. Method: immunoSEQ multiplex PCR; TCRdb's copy keeps in-frame clones and lacks some. Of tens of thousands of clones listed, about 90% are singletons. This receptor was obtained from a man aged 55-75 years with cholangiocarcinoma. The J gene is TRBJ2-2, the V gene TRBV5-6; a possible D gene is TRBD2 (5 bases). Here the sequenced sample was peripheral blood, taken from a patient treated with photon-based radiotherapy. The chain's CDR3 is CASSSRGLDTGELFF. DNA for the CDR3: TGTGCCAGCAGCTCTAGAGGGTTGGACACCGGGGAGCTGTTTTTT.